A selection of T cell receptor beta chains follows, all from one sample in a study of identical twins. MiXCR was run by TCRdb on the 5' RACE reads, yielding one entry per CDR3 protein. In the table there are nearly 250,000 distinct CDR3 sequences, about 7% of which are singletons. The same specimen was also included in a second study, on yellow fever vaccine responses in identical twins.

The material sequenced was memory (CD45RO+) T cells sorted from blood. Receptor source: a woman aged 18-29 years in good health. The CDR3 runs from the conserved cysteine through the conserved F or W. A D gene is named only where the DNA matches it firmly. Where a row states a size, it is once, few, many or the class of an expanded clone; other rows omit it.

TRBV9	TRBD2	few	TRBJ2-1	TGTGCCAGCAGCGTAGCTACGGCTAGCGGGAGGTACAATGAGCAGTTCTTC	CASSVATASGRYNEQFF
TRBV7-8	TRBD1	-	TRBJ1-1	TGTGCCAGCAGGGGACAGGCCCTAGTGGAGACTGAAGCTTTCTTT	CASRGQALVETEAFF
TRBV28	TRBD2	many	TRBJ2-1	TGTGCCAGCAGTCCGCTTCTAGCGGGGGGGCACAATGAGCAGTTCTTC	CASSPLLAGGHNEQFF
TRBV3-1	-	many	TRBJ2-7	TGTGCCAGCAGCCAAGTAGTGGGCGAGCAGTACTTC	CASSQVVGEQYF
TRBV5-1	-	few	TRBJ2-2	TGCGCCAGCAGCTTCGGCGAATCCGGGGAGCTGTTTTTT	CASSFGESGELFF
TRBV28	-	-	TRBJ2-3	TGTGCCAGCAGTCCGGACAGATTAGGGCTTTTGGATACGCAGTATTTT	CASSPDRLGLLDTQYF
TRBV2	TRBD1	many	TRBJ1-4	TGTGCCTCACGACAGGGCCAGGAAAAACTGTTTTTT	CASRQGQEKLFF
TRBV5-4	-	-	TRBJ2-3	TGTGCCAGCAGCACTGAAGGGCCAAGGGCAGATACGCAGTATTTT	CASSTEGPRADTQYF
TRBV9	-	-	TRBJ1-1	TGTGCCAGCAGCGTGGGGTGGACAACCTACGAGGGGACTGAAGCTTTCTTT	CASSVGWTTYEGTEAFF
TRBV2	TRBD1	few	TRBJ2-7	TGTGCCAGCAGTTCTGGGACAGCCTACGAGCAGTACTTC	CASSSGTAYEQYF
TRBV3-1	-	many	TRBJ2-1	TGTGCCAGCAGCCCGATAGGGACCAGCAATGAGCAGTTCTTC	CASSPIGTSNEQFF
TRBV5-1	-	many	TRBJ1-4	TGCGCCAGCAGCTTGGGGGATAAATCGACGGCAACTAATGAAAAACTGTTTTTT	CASSLGDKSTATNEKLFF
TRBV6-1	TRBD2	-	TRBJ2-7	TGTGCCAGCAGGCGGACTAGCGGGAACCCCGAGCAGTACTTC	CASRRTSGNPEQYF
TRBV5-1	TRBD1	many	TRBJ2-7	TGCGCCAGCAGCTTGGGGACAGGGGGCAGTTACGAGCAGTACTTC	CASSLGTGGSYEQYF
TRBV5-1	TRBD1	many	TRBJ2-1	TGCGCCAGCAGCGCCTCCGGGACAGGGAGTGAGCAGTTCTTC	CASSASGTGSEQFF
TRBV29-1	-	few	TRBJ1-2	TGCAGCGGGAATGACGGAGGGGGATATGGCTACACCTTC	CSGNDGGGYGYTF
TRBV7-8	TRBD2	few	TRBJ2-1	TGTGCCAGCAGCTTCGCGGGGGGCTCCTACAATGAGCAGTTCTTC	CASSFAGGSYNEQFF
TRBV7-9	-	-	TRBJ2-7	TGTGCCAGCAGCTCCGAGACTCGGCGTTGGCAGTACTTC	CASSSETRRWQYF
TRBV25-1	-	many	TRBJ1-1	TGTGCCAGCTACCCCAATAGGGTGCCAGGGAACACTGAAGCTTTCTTT	CASYPNRVPGNTEAFF
TRBV15	-	many	TRBJ2-5	TGTGCCACCAGCAACCCGACAGTAGGGGGGACCCAGTACTTC	CATSNPTVGGTQYF
TRBV9	-	-	TRBJ2-7	TGTGCCAGCAGCGTAGGAGTATGGGACTACGAGCAGTACTTC	CASSVGVWDYEQYF
TRBV5-6	-	many	TRBJ2-1	TGTGCCAGCAGCTTTAAACCGTCTGAGCAGTTCTTC	CASSFKPSEQFF
TRBV7-8	TRBD2	many	TRBJ2-2	TGTGCCAGCAGCTTAGGACTAGCGGGGGAAGGGGAGCTGTTTTTT	CASSLGLAGEGELFF
TRBV5-1	TRBD1	-	TRBJ2-1	TGCGCCAGCAGCTTGGATGGACAGGGGCCCACGGTCTTC	CASSLDGQGPTVF
TRBV6-5	TRBD1	-	TRBJ2-1	TGTGCCAGCAGTTTAGGGGACAGGCCCGGAGGGGGGGAGCAGTTCTTC	CASSLGDRPGGGEQFF
TRBV29-1	-	-	TRBJ2-2	TGCAGCGTTGAAGGAGACCAAGATACCAACACCGGGGAGCTGTTTTTT	CSVEGDQDTNTGELFF
TRBV20-1	-	few	TRBJ1-4	TGCAGTGCTATACCGCCCGGGGCAGGTGAAAAACTGTTTTTT	CSAIPPGAGEKLFF
TRBV6-1	TRBD1	-	TRBJ2-2	TGTGCCAGCAGACCTCTACAGGGGGCCGGGGAGCTGTTTTTT	CASRPLQGAGELFF
TRBV18	-	-	TRBJ2-3	TGTGCCAGCTCCCGCACAGGGTTACTTGACGGGGCTACGCAGTATTTT	CASSRTGLLDGATQYF
TRBV5-4	-	-	TRBJ2-1	TGTGCCAGCAGCTTTAAGAGGGTGGATCCCAATGAGCAGTTCTTC	CASSFKRVDPNEQFF
TRBV9	-	few	TRBJ2-7	TGTGCCAGCAGCCCGCGAGCAGGGGACGACGAGCAGTACTTC	CASSPRAGDDEQYF
TRBV7-8	-	-	TRBJ2-1	TGTGCCAGCAGCTTATTACTAGTTTCCTACAATGAGCAGTTCTTC	CASSLLLVSYNEQFF
TRBV6-5	-	many	TRBJ2-3	TGTGCCAGCATTAAGGGGGTCGGCACAGATACGCAGTATTTT	CASIKGVGTDTQYF
TRBV7-3	-	few	TRBJ2-1	TGTGCCAGCAGCTTAGGGCTAGCCCCCTACAATGAGCAGTTCTTC	CASSLGLAPYNEQFF
TRBV4-1	TRBD2	few	TRBJ2-1	TGCGCCAGCAGCCCGTTTGGGACTAGCAGCGACAATGAGCAGTTCTTC	CASSPFGTSSDNEQFF
TRBV4-2	-	-	TRBJ2-4	TGTGCCAGCAGCCAAGGTGCAAGCGGACTAGCCAAAAACATTCAGTACTTC	CASSQGASGLAKNIQYF
TRBV5-1	TRBD2	many	TRBJ2-5	TGCGCCAGCAGACCTAGCGGGAGAACTCAAGAGACCCAGTACTTC	CASRPSGRTQETQYF
TRBV29-1	TRBD1	-	TRBJ2-5	TGCAGCGTTGTTAGGGGGCTGGGTAAGACCCAGTACTTC	CSVVRGLGKTQYF
TRBV7-3	-	few	TRBJ2-1	TGTGCCAGCAGCCTAGACAGTGGAGTAGCGTACAATGAGCAGTTCTTC	CASSLDSGVAYNEQFF
TRBV5-1	-	-	TRBJ1-4	TGCGCCAGCAGCTTGGGTAAGGCGCATGAAAAACTGTTTTTT	CASSLGKAHEKLFF